The 26 T cell receptor beta chains below come from one sample, sequenced in a study of T cells in Graves' hyperthyroidism and ophthalmopathy. What was amplified from RNA transcripts were TCR beta CDR3 regions. An initial round of RT-PCR targeting the TCR CDR3 relied on the HTBI primer set. TCRdb re-derived calls from the multiplex PCR reads in MiXCR, one entry per CDR3 protein. This table has about 400,000 distinct CDR3 sequences, about 14% appearing once. The sequencing input was blood. These receptors came from a woman under 40 with Graves' ophthalmopathy.

In the case of this clonotype: A clone one base away is much larger, so this may be a read error. The rearrangement joins TRBV20-1 to TRBJ1-4; 12 nucleotides line up with TRBD1. The germline V gene has CDR1 DFQATT and CDR2 SNEGSKA (reference sequence). This CDR3 is built from 14 residues. The junction had 7 bases not matched to a gene; V was cut back by 7 bases and J by 7 bases. CDR3 nucleotides: TGCAGTGTGGGACAGGGGGCGAGTAGTGAAAAACTGTTTTTT. It yields the protein CSVGQGASSEKLFF.

This clonotype came up a few times. The chain recombines TRBV3-1 with TRBJ1-6, with TRBD1 as a possible D gene (6 bases). CDR1 is LGHDT and CDR2 is YNNKEL in the germline V gene (reference sequence). Trimming shortened V by 6 bases and J by 7 bases, and 13 bases separated the two germline ends. The CDR3 extends over 14 amino acids. The CDR3 region is CASRHTGYNSPLHF. DNA for the CDR3: TGTGCCAGCAGGCACACAGGGTACAATTCACCCCTCCACTTT.

The CDR3 bases are TGTGCCAGCAATCCACTAGCGGGAGGAGGGACAGATACGCAGTATTTT. Its protein is CASNPLAGGGTDTQYF. This chain joins TRBV6-2 or TRBV6-3 and TRBJ2-3, with 12 bases aligning to TRBD2. Germline V gene data show CDR1 as MNHEY and CDR2 as SVGEGT. The CDR3 contains 16 residues. V shed 7 bases and J 3 bases; nucleotides not matched to a gene: 8.

In its sample, this clonotype was seen many times. V usage is TRBV25-1 and J usage is TRBJ1-4; 9 bases fit TRBD1. J lost 5 bases, V lost 1 base, and 11 bases had no gene match. Per the germline V gene, CDR1 is MGHDK and CDR2 is SYGVNS. The CDR3 covers 18 residues. The CDR3 nucleotides are TGTGCCAGCAGTGAATCTCGGGACAGGGTGTGGAGAAATGAAAAACTGTTTTTT. Protein product: CASSESRDRVWRNEKLFF.

Remarks on this clonotype: A much larger clone is a single base away; this may be a read error. The V gene is TRBV11-2, the J gene TRBJ1-1, with D possibly TRBD1 on 5 matching bases. Germline lookup yields CDR1 SGHAT and CDR2 FQNNGV. This CDR3 comprises 16 residues. CDR3 protein: CASSVAPEGSHTEDFF. Here the CDR3 DNA reads TGTGCCAGCAGCGTAGCCCCGGAGGGGTCTCACACTGAAGATTTCTTT.

This clonotype showed up many times. This sequence joins TRBV7-2 and TRBJ2-7, with TRBD2 matching over 10 bases. The CDR3 length is 15 residues. The V gene's germline CDR1 is SGHTA and CDR2 FQGNSA. V shed 5 bases, J shed 0 bases, and the junction held 4 bases outside the gene matches. The CDR3 sequence: CASSVSGGNSYEQYF. CDR3 DNA: TGTGCCAGCAGCGTTAGCGGGGGGAACTCCTACGAGCAGTACTTC.

The sample holds a few counts of this clonotype. This chain joins TRBV5-1 and TRBJ2-3; the D is unclear. The CDR3 loop spans 16 amino acids. V was clipped by 0 bases and J by 1 base, with 12 bases between them. In germline, CDR1 is SGHRS, CDR2 YFSETQ. CDR3 sequence reads: CASSLEAIAGTDTQYF. The CDR3 DNA follows: TGCGCCAGCAGCTTGGAGGCTATTGCCGGCACAGATACGCAGTATTTT. Variable domain in full (rest from reference TRBV5-1 and TRBJ2-3): KAGVTQTPRYLIKTRGQQVTLSCSPISGHRSVSWYQQTPGQGLQFLFEYFSETQRNKGNFPGRFSGRQFSNSRSEMNVSTLELGDSALYLCASSLEAIAGTDTQYFGPGTRLTVL.

This clonotype was seen at least ten times. This chain connects TRBV28 to TRBJ1-2; 8 nucleotides agree with TRBD1. The CDR3 has 14 residues. Germline V gene data show CDR1 as MDHEN and CDR2 as SYDVKM. V lost 10 bases, J lost 6 bases, and 13 bases stayed unmatched. The CDR3 loop reads CATFFPTGEHGYTF. CDR3 in DNA: TGTGCCACGTTCTTCCCGACAGGGGAACATGGCTACACCTTC.

There are many counts of this clonotype. J is TRBJ2-3 and V is TRBV6-1; D unresolved. V lost 1 base to trimming and J lost 0 bases, with 11 bases between them. The CDR3 runs to 16 residues. In germline, CDR1 is MNHNS, CDR2 SASEGT. The CDR3 protein is CASSEGWAGSTDTQYF. CDR3 sequence (DNA): TGTGCCAGCAGTGAAGGTTGGGCAGGTAGCACAGATACGCAGTATTTT.

The chain uses TRBV20-1 and TRBJ2-1; 10 bases fit TRBD1. The CDR3 consists of 16 residues. Unmatched junction bases numbered 15, after V lost 5 bases and J lost 8 bases. CDR1 is DFQATT and CDR2 is SNEGSKA in the germline V gene (reference sequence). The CDR3 region is CSADTTGTGVWYEQFF. The DNA of the CDR3 is TGCAGTGCTGATACGACCGGGACAGGGGTCTGGTATGAGCAGTTCTTC.

In this sample, this clonotype turned up many times. This chain connects TRBV2 to TRBJ2-1; 7 nucleotides align to TRBD1. Germline V gene lookup returns CDR1 SNHLY and CDR2 FYNNEI. V gave up 4 bases and J gave up 3 bases; unmatched junction bases: 12. The CDR3 sequence is 17 residues long. DNA of the CDR3: TGTGCCAGCAGTGCCAGGTTTGACAGGGACCACTACAATGAGCAGTTCTTC. Protein product: CASSARFDRDHYNEQFF.

This clonotype was detected only a few times. V and J are TRBV19 and TRBJ2-1; no clear D gene. V was cut by 3 bases and J by 7 bases, with 10 bases left in between. The CDR3 loop spans 13 amino acids. Germline CDR1 reads LNHDA; CDR2 reads SQIVND (reference sequence). The CDR3 coding sequence is TGTGCCAGTAGTATGCTCGAGGCGAATGAGCAGTTCTTC. The encoded protein is CASSMLEANEQFF.

This clonotype was seen ten or more times. The rearrangement uses TRBV12-3 or TRBV12-4 and TRBJ2-3; TRBD2 agrees at 16 bases. The CDR3 covers 17 residues. Unmatched junction bases numbered 3, after V lost 5 bases and J lost 1 base. The CDR3 DNA sequence: TGTGCCAGCAGTGCGGGACTAGCGGGGGGGCGCACAGATACGCAGTATTTT. Translation gives CASSAGLAGGRTDTQYF.

There are a few counts of this clonotype. This chain uses TRBV7-2 with TRBJ2-7; 7 bases line up with TRBD1. The CDR3 is made up of 15 amino acids. Germline assignment: CDR1 SGHTA and CDR2 FQGNSA. V lost 4 bases and J lost 0; bases outside the gene matches: 6. Written as DNA, the CDR3 is TGTGCCAGCAGCTACTCGACAGGGACCTCCTACGAGCAGTACTTC. Amino acid sequence: CASSYSTGTSYEQYF.

This rearrangement joins TRBV27 to TRBJ2-2, with 8 bases lining up with TRBD1. This CDR3 contains 14 residues. CDR1 and CDR2 from the germline V gene are MNHEY and SMNVEV (reference sequence). V shed 5 bases, J shed 4 bases, and the junction held 3 bases outside the gene matches. CDR3 sequence: CASSNGQGTGELFF. CDR3 DNA sequence: TGTGCCAGCAGTAACGGACAGGGCACCGGGGAGCTGTTTTTT.

This clonotype was seen ten or more times. The genes are TRBV7-2 and TRBJ2-1, with TRBD2 matching over 10 bases. The CDR3 runs to 15 residues. Germline CDR1 and CDR2: SGHTA and FQGNSA. J lost 4 bases, V lost 6 bases, and 6 bases had no gene match. In nucleotides, the CDR3 is TGTGCCAGCAGACTTAGCGGGGGGTTGTACAATGAGCAGTTCTTC. It translates to CASRLSGGLYNEQFF. The full variable domain, its missing parts supplied by reference TRBV7-2 and TRBJ2-1, is GAGVSQSPSNKVTEKGKDVELRCDPISGHTALYWYRQSLGQGLEFLIYFQGNSAPDKSGLPSDRFSAERTGGSVSTLTIQRTQQEDSAVYLCASRLSGGLYNEQFFGPGTRLTVL.

There are many counts of this clonotype. The chain is built from TRBV6-1 and TRBJ1-5; tentative D call: TRBD1 (5 bases). From germline, CDR1 is MNHNS and CDR2 SASEGT. Trimming pared 6 bases from V and 3 bases from J, leaving 12 bases between. CDR3 length: 14 residues. Written as DNA, the CDR3 is TGTGCCAGCAGCGCCAGGGAGTACAATCAGCCCCAGCATTTT. Its translation is CASSAREYNQPQHF.

This clonotype has a count of ten or more. The chain employs TRBV3-1 and TRBJ2-5; D possibly matches TRBD1 or TRBD2 (5 bases each). The V end lost 3 bases, the J end lost 3 bases, and 8 bases lay between the germline ends. CDR3 length equals 13 residues. Germline lookup yields CDR1 LGHDT and CDR2 YNNKEL (reference sequence). The CDR3 nucleotides are TGTGCCAGCAGCCAGCTGGGGGAAGAGACCCAGTACTTC. Amino acids: CASSQLGEETQYF.

With respect to this clonotype: A much larger clone is a single base away; this may be a read error. The chain links TRBV6-1 to TRBJ1-4; D gene ambiguous. The CDR3 has 15 amino acids. Per germline, CDR1 MNHNS and CDR2 SASEGT. CDR3 in DNA: TGTGCCGGCAGTGAACGAGACGAGGGATATGAAAAACTGTTTTTT. Amino acid sequence: CAGSERDEGYEKLFF.

This clonotype turned up a few times. The chain links TRBV27 to TRBJ2-1; no definite D call. This CDR3 is built from 16 residues. Germline values: CDR1 MNHEY, CDR2 SMNVEV (reference sequence). V dropped 3 bases and J dropped 0 bases, with 12 bases sitting between them. CDR3 in amino acids: CASSFSFGSSYNEQFF. The CDR3 coding sequence is TGTGCCAGCAGTTTCAGCTTTGGCAGCTCCTACAATGAGCAGTTCTTC.

This clonotype occurred many times. The CDR3 DNA reads TGTGCCAGCAGTGCGGGCAGAGGAGGTCAAGAGACCCAGTACTTC. This sequence encodes CASSAGRGGQETQYF. This rearrangement joins TRBV2 to TRBJ2-5; possibly TRBD2 for D (5 bases). This CDR3 comprises 15 residues. In germline, CDR1 is SNHLY, CDR2 FYNNEI. Trimming left V 4 bases short and J 2 bases short, with 14 bases between.

This clonotype was counted at least ten times. The chain has TRBV3-1 and TRBJ1-2, with D uncertain. V lost 1 base to trimming and J lost 4 bases, with 4 bases between them. Germline CDR1 LGHDT, CDR2 YNNKEL (reference sequence). This CDR3 contains 12 residues. The CDR3 DNA follows: TGTGCCAGCAGCCAAGGTGTCTATGGCTACACCTTC. Encoded protein: CASSQGVYGYTF.

In its sample, this clonotype was seen a few times. A read error is possible here, since a much larger clone lies one base away. The gene calls are TRBV5-1 and TRBJ1-4; D gene uncertain. The CDR3 runs 16 residues. Germline assignment: CDR1 SGHRS and CDR2 YFSETQ. CDR3 nucleotide sequence: TGCGCCAGCAGCTTGTTTCATATCGGAACTAATGAAAAACTGTCTTTT. Protein sequence: CASSLFHIGTNEKLSF.

This clonotype was counted many times. The chain combines TRBV2 with TRBJ2-7; D perhaps matches TRBD1 (6 bases). The CDR3 totals 13 residues. V lost 8 bases to trimming and J lost 1 base, with 12 bases between them. Germline loops: CDR1 SNHLY, CDR2 FYNNEI. Here the CDR3 DNA reads TGTGCCAGCCGGGACACCGTATCCTACGAGCAGTACTTC. Its protein is CASRDTVSYEQYF. The variable domain in full, completed from reference TRBV2 and TRBJ2-7, reads EPEVTQTPSHQVTQMGQEVILRCVPISNHLYFYWYRQILGQKVEFLVSFYNNEISEKSEIFDDQFSVERPDGSNFTLKIRSTKLEDSAMYFCASRDTVSYEQYFGPGTRLTVT.

This clonotype came up many times. The chain combines TRBV7-2 with TRBJ1-4, with D perhaps matching TRBD1 (6 bases). V lost 0 bases and J 5 bases, leaving 13 bases between the germline ends. Germline CDR1 SGHTA, CDR2 FQGNSA. The length of the CDR3 is 16 residues. CDR3 amino acids: CASSLAPGVRNEKLFF. The CDR3 region has the DNA TGTGCCAGCAGCTTAGCCCCAGGGGTCAGGAATGAAAAACTGTTTTTT. Full variable domain (remainder filled in from reference TRBV7-2 and TRBJ1-4): GAGVSQSPSNKVTEKGKDVELRCDPISGHTALYWYRQSLGQGLEFLIYFQGNSAPDKSGLPSDRFSAERTGGSVSTLTIQRTQQEDSAVYLCASSLAPGVRNEKLFFGSGTQLSVL.

With respect to this clonotype: A much larger clone differs from this one at a single base, so this may be a read error. J is TRBJ1-3 and V is TRBV12-3 or TRBV12-4, with D possibly being TRBD1 (5 bases). This CDR3 contains 15 residues. This CDR3 reads CASSTPGGTGSTIYF. The CDR3 coding sequence is TGTGCCAGCAGTACCCCGGGGGGGACTGGAAGCACCATATATTTT.